Presented here are 17 T cell receptor beta chains from one specimen sequenced in a study of blood T cell repertoires in COVID-19. This table comes from immunoSEQ multiplex PCR, and its TCRdb copy is limited to in-frame clones, with some not included. The sample gives about 62,000 clones, roughly 90% of which show up once; roughly 1.4% is in the top ten. The source material was peripheral blood. Every receptor here comes from a woman of 80 years or more with acute or convalescent COVID-19.

The chain combines TRBV6-4 with TRBJ1-4; a possible D gene is TRBD1 (6 bases). V gave up 4 bases and J gave up 7 bases, with 16 bases separating them. Germline lookup yields CDR1 MRHNA and CDR2 SNTAGT. This CDR3 contains 15 residues. The CDR3 DNA follows: TGTGCCAGCAGTGGTAAACAGGGTATTGGTGAAAAACTGTTTTTT. This gives the protein CASSGKQGIGEKLFF.

In its sample, this clone was seen a few times. The chain recombines TRBV7-2 with TRBJ2-1; TRBD2 matches 8 bases. The CDR3 is 14 residues long. The germline V gene encodes CDR1 SGHTA and CDR2 FQGNSA. Trimming cost V 3 bases and J 9 bases; bases outside gene matches: 7. The CDR3 DNA is TGTGCCAGCAGCTTCCGAGCGGGAGCCGTTGAGCAGTTCTTC. As protein: CASSFRAGAVEQFF.

The gene calls are TRBV5-8 and TRBJ1-6; the D is unclear. The V and J ends lost 0 bases and 9 bases respectively, with 13 bases between them. This CDR3 has 15 residues. The germline CDR1 and CDR2 sequences are SGHTS and YDEGEE. CDR3 sequence (DNA): TGTGCCAGCAGCTTGGAAGCTGGAGCCGGTTCACCCCTCCACTTT. Its translation: CASSLEAGAGSPLHF.

The V gene is TRBV12-3 or TRBV12-4, the J gene TRBJ2-7; possible D gene TRBD2, 5 bases. This CDR3 has 11 residues. The germline V and J ends were trimmed by 7 bases and 6 bases, with 10 bases remaining between them. The CDR3 DNA follows: TGTGCCAGCAAAAAAACTAGCGAGCAGTACTTC. Its translation: CASKKTSEQYF.

This sequence joins TRBV6-5 and TRBJ2-4; D is perhaps TRBD2 (6 bases). The CDR3 runs to 16 residues. The V end lost 0 bases, the J end lost 4 bases, and 13 bases lay between the germline ends. Germline V lookup: CDR1 MNHEY, CDR2 SVGAGI. This CDR3 reads CASSYSYRGTKNIQYF. The CDR3 DNA reads TGTGCCAGCAGTTACTCGTATCGGGGGACGAAAAACATTCAGTACTTC.

The chain has TRBV28 and TRBJ1-1; TRBD1 matches 9 bases. Germline lookup yields CDR1 MDHEN and CDR2 SYDVKM. The length of the CDR3 is 12 residues. The ends lost 5 bases at V and 10 bases at J; junction bases unmatched: 5. The CDR3 reads CASSGGQGGAFF. Here the CDR3 DNA reads TGTGCCAGCAGTGGGGGACAGGGTGGAGCTTTCTTT.

In its sample, this clone was seen a few times. The rearrangement uses TRBV5-1 and TRBJ1-2, with a tentative D call TRBD1 (6 bases). Germline CDR1 SGHRS, CDR2 YFSETQ. This CDR3 has 15 amino acids. V dropped 0 bases and J dropped 2 bases, with 11 bases sitting between them. The CDR3 bases are TGCGCCAGCAGCTTGGATGACAGGCAGAACTATGGCTACACCTTC. It codes for CASSLDDRQNYGYTF.

The rearrangement links TRBV5-1 to TRBJ2-1; perhaps TRBD2 as D (5 bases). This CDR3 region has 15 residues. V was shortened by 1 base and J by 2 bases, with 10 bases between the two germline ends. Germline-derived CDR1 and CDR2 are SGHRS and YFSETQ. CDR3 region: CASSLNSGAYNEQFF. CDR3 sequence (DNA): TGCGCCAGCAGCTTGAACTCCGGGGCCTACAATGAGCAGTTCTTC.

The chain has TRBV6-5 and TRBJ2-4, with 9 nucleotides matching TRBD2. V lost 6 bases, J lost 6 bases, and 3 bases stayed unmatched. The CDR3 consists of 13 residues. The germline V gene encodes CDR1 MNHEY and CDR2 SVGAGI. DNA for the CDR3: TGTGCCAGCAGGGCTAGCGGGGCAAACATTCAGTACTTC. This encodes CASRASGANIQYF.

The chain combines TRBV5-1 with TRBJ2-7, with 9 bases matching TRBD1. V trimming: 4 bases; J trimming: 3 bases; junction bases outside the gene matches: 5. The CDR3 is 14 residues long. Germline V gene lookup returns CDR1 SGHRS and CDR2 YFSETQ. CDR3: CASSGMTGGYEQYF. CDR3 bases: TGCGCCAGCAGCGGAATGACAGGGGGCTACGAGCAGTACTTC.

Only a few counts were recorded for this clone. The gene calls are TRBV7-9 and TRBJ1-2; the D gene is possibly TRBD1 (6 bases). Deletions cut 3 bases from V and 9 bases from J, with 20 bases between. Germline V gene sequence: CDR1 SEHNR, CDR2 FQNEAQ (reference sequence). The CDR3 is made up of 15 amino acids. The CDR3 DNA follows: TGTGCCAGCAGCTTTACCCAGGGGACCCAGGGCAGCTACACCTTC. Its translation: CASSFTQGTQGSYTF.

V gene TRBV7-2 combines with J gene TRBJ2-7; TRBD1 matches at 9 bases. The CDR3 length is 15 residues. Losses at the gene ends were 5 bases for V and 3 bases for J; bases not matched to a gene: 8. Germline CDR1 is SGHTA and CDR2 is FQGNSA. CDR3 coding DNA: TGTGCCAGCAGCACCGGGACAGGGATCTTCTACGAGCAGTACTTC. This translates into CASSTGTGIFYEQYF.

The chain couples TRBV6-5 to TRBJ2-3; unclear D gene. V was pared by 6 bases and J by 8 bases, with 12 bases between. The CDR3 sequence is 12 residues long. Germline V gene sequence: CDR1 MNHEY, CDR2 SVGAGI. This CDR3 reads CASRASLGTQYF. The CDR3 coding sequence is TGTGCCAGCAGGGCAAGTCTTGGTACGCAGTATTTT.

V is TRBV9 and J is TRBJ1-3, with TRBD1 as a possible D gene (5 bases). The germline V gene encodes CDR1 SGDLS and CDR2 YYNGEE. The CDR3 totals 14 residues. V was pared by 1 base and J by 3 bases, with 8 bases between. CDR3 sequence: CASSVKGVGNTIYF. Written as DNA, the CDR3 is TGTGCCAGCAGCGTAAAAGGGGTTGGAAACACCATATATTTT. Supplemented by reference TRBV9 and TRBJ1-3, the full variable domain reads DSGVTQTPKHLITATGQRVTLRCSPRSGDLSVYWYQQSLDQGLQFLIQYYNGEERAKGNILERFSAQQFPDLHSELNLSSLELGDSALYFCASSVKGVGNTIYFGEGSWLTVV.

This clone was picked up one time. The chain links TRBV11-2 to TRBJ2-3, with D perhaps matching TRBD2 (6 bases). Germline loops: CDR1 SGHAT, CDR2 FQNNGV. V dropped 2 bases and J dropped 1 base, with 10 bases sitting between them. This CDR3 comprises 15 residues. CDR3 DNA: TGTGCCAGCAGCTTACGCCCTAGCGGCACAGATACGCAGTATTTT. Translating gives CASSLRPSGTDTQYF.

The chain employs TRBV6-2 or TRBV6-3 and TRBJ1-5; 8 nucleotides agree with TRBD1. The CDR3 is 15 amino acids. With V trimmed by 4 bases and J by 5 bases, 7 bases remained unmatched. Per germline, CDR1 MNHEY and CDR2 SVGEGT. CDR3 coding DNA: TGTGCCAGCAGTTCCGACAGGGGAACGGATCAGCCCCAGCATTTT. It translates to CASSSDRGTDQPQHF.

The rearrangement joins TRBV5-5 to TRBJ1-4; TRBD1 is a possible D gene (6 bases). V lost 2 bases and J 8 bases, leaving 16 bases between the germline ends. This CDR3 comprises 15 residues. Germline V gene sequence: CDR1 SGHKS, CDR2 YYEKEE (reference sequence). The DNA of the CDR3 is TGTGCCAGCAGCTTATTATTCAGGGGCCGGGAAAAACTGTTTTTT. Translation gives CASSLLFRGREKLFF.